A single sample is the source of the 32 T cell receptor beta chains below, sequenced in a study of vaccination and CD4 T cells after COVID-19. Treatment reported: roughly 10-day PBMC culture with coronavirus spike peptide pools or control peptides (ViraFEST assay). Sequenced with the Oncomine TCR Beta short-read assay was DNA taken from cultured CD4+ T cells. One entry per CDR3 protein results from TCRdb running MiXCR on the PCR reads. The sample lists fewer than 20,000 distinct CDR3 sequences, 30% to 45% occurring once. Their recognized antigens are unknown. Input material: CD4+ T cells from blood, cultured in vitro. Source of these receptors: a human donor who had recovered from COVID-19.

This clonotype was seen a handful of times. CDR3 sequence (DNA): TGCAGTGCTAGAAAGTTAGGGACAGATACGCAGTATTTT. Residues: CSARKLGTDTQYF. The rearrangement links TRBV20-1 to TRBJ2-3; D call uncertain. The CDR3 extends over 13 amino acids. Per germline, CDR1 DFQATT and CDR2 SNEGSKA (reference sequence). V lost 2 bases, J lost 3 bases, and 9 bases lay in between.

The genes are TRBV6-1 and TRBJ2-1; D uncertain. V was shortened by 7 bases and J by 6 bases, with 16 bases between the two germline ends. The CDR3 loop spans 14 amino acids. Germline assignment: CDR1 MNHNS and CDR2 SASEGT. CDR3 protein: CASTNWHSRNEQFF. The CDR3 coding sequence is TGTGCCAGCACAAACTGGCACTCACGCAATGAGCAGTTCTTC.

The CDR3 is CASSIGGLGVMNEQFF. The CDR3 nucleotides are TGTGCCAGCAGCATCGGGGGGCTAGGCGTGATGAATGAGCAGTTCTTC. The V and J genes are TRBV7-9 and TRBJ2-1; TRBD2 is a possible D gene (7 bases). Trimming removed 5 bases at V and 7 bases at J, with 21 bases between. The CDR3 spans 16 residues. Germline values: CDR1 SEHNR, CDR2 FQNEAQ (reference sequence).

This clonotype was counted a few times. The V gene is TRBV30, the J gene TRBJ1-2; D may be TRBD1 (5 bases). This CDR3 comprises 16 residues. The germline V gene encodes CDR1 GTSNPN and CDR2 SVGIG (reference sequence). The V and J ends lost 3 bases and 8 bases respectively, with 25 bases between them. CDR3 DNA: TGTGCCTGGAGCCCTCTCCGGGGCTCCTGGAGGGGCGGCTACACCTTC. Translating it yields CAWSPLRGSWRGGYTF.

The gene calls are TRBV19 and TRBJ1-2, with 7 bases matching TRBD1. The CDR3 consists of 18 residues. Germline V gene sequence: CDR1 LNHDA, CDR2 SQIVND (reference sequence). Trimming at V came to 5 bases and at J to 0 bases, leaving 15 bases not matched to a gene. Here the CDR3 reads CASSSDPRTGQANYGYTF. CDR3 DNA: TGTGCCAGTAGTTCTGACCCCCGGACAGGCCAAGCTAACTATGGCTACACCTTC.

The chain combines TRBV6-1 with TRBJ2-5; 15 nucleotides line up with TRBD2. Germline loops: CDR1 MNHNS, CDR2 SASEGT. The J segment lost 5 bases and the V segment lost 4 bases, leaving 14 bases of the junction unmatched. The CDR3 extends over 19 amino acids. CDR3 protein: CASSAGFWTSGRGGETQYF. Written as DNA, the CDR3 is TGTGCCAGCAGTGCAGGGTTTTGGACTAGCGGGAGGGGTGGGGAGACCCAGTACTTC.

The gene calls are TRBV23-1 and TRBJ2-1; D perhaps matches TRBD2 (5 bases). TRBV23-1 is an open reading frame, and its role is uncertain. The CDR3 covers 16 residues. Trimming left V 6 bases short and J 0 bases short, with 15 bases between. CDR3 bases: TGCGCCAGCAGAATTAGGCGGGTGAGCTCCTACAATGAGCAGTTCTTC. It specifies CASRIRRVSSYNEQFF.

The table lists this clonotype with a few counts. J is TRBJ2-7 and V is TRBV5-4, with D perhaps TRBD1 (6 bases). Trimming took 1 base from V and 3 from J, leaving 14 bases between them. There are 15 residues in the CDR3. Germline V lookup: CDR1 SGHNT, CDR2 YYREEE (reference sequence). CDR3 loop: CASSLRTANLYEQYF. Written as DNA, the CDR3 is TGTGCCAGCAGCTTGCGGACAGCGAATCTCTACGAGCAGTACTTC.

The rearrangement links TRBV5-1 to TRBJ2-7; D is unclear. This CDR3 is built from 12 residues. V was shortened by 0 bases and J by 7 bases, with 8 bases between the two germline ends. CDR1 and CDR2 from the germline V gene are SGHRS and YFSETQ. This CDR3 reads CASSLALEEQYF. The CDR3, as DNA: TGCGCCAGCAGCTTGGCTCTTGAAGAGCAGTACTTC.

The DNA of the CDR3 is TGTGCCAGCAGCTTATTTTTAGGTGGGGAGACCCAGTACTTC. Translation: CASSLFLGGETQYF. J is TRBJ2-5 and V is TRBV7-6, with D uncertain. The CDR3 covers 14 residues. V lost 2 bases, J lost 5 bases, and 12 bases lay in between. The germline V gene encodes CDR1 SGHVS and CDR2 FNYEAQ.

The chain uses TRBV6-2 or TRBV6-3 and TRBJ2-5, with D perhaps TRBD1 (5 bases). There are 15 residues in the CDR3. Trimming left V 6 bases short and J 0 bases short, with 14 bases between. Germline loops: CDR1 MNHEY, CDR2 SVGEGT. CDR3 in amino acids: CASSHSGHYQETQYF. Written as DNA, the CDR3 is TGTGCCAGCAGCCACAGTGGACATTACCAAGAGACCCAGTACTTC.

Notes on this clonotype: At one end the junction does not follow the germline gene, possibly because of a read error. The chain recombines TRBV20-1 with TRBJ2-1; no firm D call. CDR1 is DFQATT, CDR2 SNEGSKA, per germline (reference sequence). This CDR3 is built from 13 residues. CDR3 amino acids: CSAKQNSDNEQFF. The CDR3 DNA is TGCAGTGCTAAACAAAACTCCGACAATGAGCAGTTCTTC.

This clonotype was observed a few times. In DNA form, the CDR3 reads TGTGCCAGCAGCTTACAACCCGCGCCCCCCTATGGCTACACCTTC. It codes for CASSLQPAPPYGYTF. The chain has TRBV11-1 and TRBJ1-2; D is uncertain. Germline values: CDR1 SGHAT, CDR2 FQDESV (reference sequence). Trimming left V 2 bases short and J 4 bases short, with 14 bases between. CDR3 size: 15 residues.

The chain uses TRBV5-4 and TRBJ2-5; D is possibly TRBD2 (5 bases). Germline values: CDR1 SGHNT, CDR2 YYREEE (reference sequence). The CDR3 sequence is 16 residues long. The germline V and J ends were trimmed by 0 bases and 1 base, with 13 bases remaining between them. The CDR3 here is CASSLGALASQETQYF. CDR3 bases: TGTGCCAGCAGCTTGGGCGCTTTAGCGAGCCAAGAGACCCAGTACTTC. Full variable domain (rest looked up from reference TRBV5-4 and TRBJ2-5): ETGVTQSPTHLIKTRGQQVTLRCSSQSGHNTVSWYQQALGQGPQFIFQYYREEENGRGNFPPRFSGLQFPNYSSELNVNALELDDSALYLCASSLGALASQETQYFGPGTRLLVL.

In its sample, this clonotype was seen a few times. This rearrangement joins TRBV5-4 to TRBJ2-5, with 7 nucleotides matching TRBD2. Germline CDR1 SGHNT, CDR2 YYREEE (reference sequence). This CDR3 comprises 14 residues. V dropped 5 bases and J dropped 5; count of bases not matched to a gene: 9. DNA of the CDR3: TGTGCCAGCAGGTGGTGGGGCGGGAGTGAGACCCAGTACTTC. Translation gives CASRWWGGSETQYF.

The chain has TRBV4-3 and TRBJ1-2; unclear D gene. The germline V and J ends were trimmed by 0 bases and 0 bases, with 17 bases remaining between them. From germline, CDR1 is LGHNA and CDR2 YSLEER. The CDR3 sequence is 18 residues long. CDR3 bases: TGCGCCAGCAGCCAAGAGGCCGAGGGCTTACCTTCTAACTATGGCTACACCTTC. This translates into CASSQEAEGLPSNYGYTF.

The chain's CDR3 is CSARPSVPAEQYF. CDR3 nucleotides: TGCAGTGCTAGACCCTCGGTTCCTGCCGAGCAGTACTTC. V usage is TRBV20-1 and J usage is TRBJ2-7, with D unclear. The CDR3 runs 13 residues. V lost 2 bases and J 6 bases, leaving 14 bases between the germline ends. Germline V lookup: CDR1 DFQATT, CDR2 SNEGSKA (reference sequence).

The sample holds a few counts of this clonotype. The chain combines TRBV4-2 with TRBJ2-7; TRBD2 might be the D (5 bases). CDR1 and CDR2 (germline): LGHNA, YNFKEQ. The germline V and J ends were trimmed by 1 base and 6 bases, with 16 bases remaining between them. The CDR3 extends over 15 amino acids. CDR3 loop: CASSQVTSEPGEQYF. CDR3 DNA: TGTGCCAGCAGCCAAGTAACTAGTGAACCTGGCGAGCAGTACTTC.

This chain connects TRBV5-5 to TRBJ2-6; weak D call: TRBD2 (5 bases). Trimming pared 0 bases from V and 2 bases from J, leaving 15 bases between. Germline CDR1 reads SGHKS; CDR2 reads YYEKEE (reference sequence). This CDR3 contains 18 residues. Written as DNA, the CDR3 is TGTGCCAGCAGCTTGGCCGTAGTTCGGGATACTGGGGCCAACGTCCTGACTTTC. It translates to CASSLAVVRDTGANVLTF.

The J gene is TRBJ2-3, the V gene TRBV5-4; the D gene could be TRBD1 or TRBD2 (6 bases each). This CDR3 has 17 amino acids. Germline loops: CDR1 SGHNT, CDR2 YYREEE (reference sequence). V lost 4 bases, J lost 0 bases, and 18 bases lay in between. CDR3 sequence reads: CASSRPSGGASTDTQYF. The CDR3 coding sequence is TGTGCCAGCAGCCGCCCATCCGGGGGCGCTAGCACAGATACGCAGTATTTT.

The CDR3, as DNA: TGCGCCAGCAGCCAAGTATTCCTAGCGGGAGTTGGAGATACGCAGTATTTT. This gives the protein CASSQVFLAGVGDTQYF. The rearrangement joins TRBV4-1 to TRBJ2-3, with 10 bases that match TRBD2. With 1 base clipped from V and 5 bases from J, the junction kept 9 bases outside the gene matches. Germline values: CDR1 MGHRA, CDR2 YSYEKL. This CDR3 is 17 amino acids long.

The chain uses TRBV11-2 and TRBJ2-5; TRBD2 agrees at 7 bases. The CDR3 is 20 residues long. Germline CDR1 is SGHAT and CDR2 is FQNNGV. The trim removed 2 bases at V and 0 bases at J, leaving 18 bases unmatched. The DNA of the CDR3 is TGTGCCAGCAGCTTAAGGGCCCGTGGCGGGAGCGGAATTTACCAAGAGACCCAGTACTTC. Amino acids: CASSLRARGGSGIYQETQYF.

The chain joins TRBV7-9 to TRBJ1-6; D may be TRBD1 (6 bases). In germline, CDR1 is SEHNR, CDR2 FQNEAQ (reference sequence). This CDR3 is built from 15 residues. The germline V and J ends were trimmed by 5 bases and 4 bases, with 12 bases remaining between them. The CDR3 region is CASSPTGIYNSPLHF. In nucleotides, the CDR3 is TGTGCCAGCAGCCCAACAGGGATTTATAATTCACCCCTCCACTTT.

As concerns this clonotype: The CDR3 does not close with the conserved phenylalanine or tryptophan, likely indicating a read error. The rearrangement uses TRBV19 and TRBJ1-2; the D gene is possibly TRBD1 (5 bases). The length of the CDR3 is 12 residues. V was shortened by 5 bases and J by 8 bases, with 12 bases between the two germline ends. Germline lookup yields CDR1 LNHDA and CDR2 SQIVND (reference sequence). The CDR3 sequence is CASSWGGGGYTL. CDR3 in DNA: TGTGCCAGTAGTTGGGGGGGTGGCGGCTACACCCTC.

There are a few counts of this clonotype. The chain employs TRBV20-1 and TRBJ2-7; 8 bases line up with TRBD2. Germline V gene data show CDR1 as DFQATT and CDR2 as SNEGSKA (reference sequence). This CDR3 has 14 amino acids. The ends lost 1 base at V and 5 bases at J; junction bases unmatched: 7. This CDR3 is CSARGQRGLDEQYF. The CDR3, as DNA: TGCAGTGCTAGAGGTCAGCGGGGGTTGGACGAGCAGTACTTC.

The chain uses TRBV12-3 or TRBV12-4 and TRBJ2-7, with 10 bases identical to TRBD1. This CDR3 comprises 13 residues. J lost 7 bases, V lost 4 bases, and 4 bases had no gene match. The CDR3 DNA reads TGTGCCAGCAGTTCCCGGGACAGGGGTGAGCAGTACTTC. It codes for CASSSRDRGEQYF.

V is TRBV20-1 and J is TRBJ2-5; D is unclear. Trimming removed 0 bases at V and 0 bases at J, with 5 bases between. The CDR3 is made up of 13 amino acids. Germline V gives CDR1 DFQATT, CDR2 SNEGSKA (reference sequence). CDR3 DNA: TGCAGTGCTAGAGACGACAACCAAGAGACCCAGTACTTC. It is translated as CSARDDNQETQYF.

The chain has TRBV20-1 and TRBJ1-1, with 7 positions matching TRBD1. Germline V CDR1 and CDR2: DFQATT, SNEGSKA (reference sequence). The CDR3 has 13 residues. The V gene end was trimmed by 6 bases and the J gene end by 2 bases; junction bases not matched to a gene: 6. CDR3 DNA: TGCAGTGCGAGGGACAGCTTAAACACTGAAGCTTTCTTT. This gives the protein CSARDSLNTEAFF.

The chain is built from TRBV7-2 and TRBJ1-1; D gene uncertain. V was pared by 5 bases and J by 2 bases, with 18 bases between. Germline V gene lookup returns CDR1 SGHTA and CDR2 FQGNSA. The CDR3 covers 16 residues. The CDR3 bases are TGTGCCAGCAGCCCGGAGATTCGGACGGGTAACACTGAAGCTTTCTTT. Protein sequence: CASSPEIRTGNTEAFF. The full variable domain, its missing parts supplied by reference TRBV7-2 and TRBJ1-1, is GAGVSQSPSNKVTEKGKDVELRCDPISGHTALYWYRQSLGQGLEFLIYFQGNSAPDKSGLPSDRFSAERTGGSVSTLTIQRTQQEDSAVYLCASSPEIRTGNTEAFFGQGTRLTVV.

This chain joins TRBV20-1 and TRBJ2-7; maybe TRBD2 (6 bases). Germline values: CDR1 DFQATT, CDR2 SNEGSKA (reference sequence). The CDR3 length is 14 residues. Trimming took off 4 bases at V and 1 base at J, with 14 bases between the two ends. CDR3 sequence reads: CSATEEGWSYEQYF. The CDR3, as DNA: TGCAGTGCTACCGAGGAGGGCTGGTCCTACGAGCAGTACTTC.

This clonotype came up a few times. The chain uses TRBV7-2 and TRBJ2-1; possibly TRBD2 for D (5 bases). Germline-derived CDR1 and CDR2 are SGHTA and FQGNSA. This CDR3 comprises 14 residues. Trimming left V 2 bases short and J 7 bases short, with 12 bases between. This chain's CDR3 is CASSLSGILNEQFF. The CDR3 DNA reads TGTGCCAGCAGCTTATCCGGGATTCTTAATGAGCAGTTCTTC.

This clonotype was seen more than once but under ten times. The chain's CDR3 is CATSDHRTVGSNQPQHF. DNA of the CDR3: TGTGCCACCAGTGATCACCGGACAGTAGGGAGCAATCAGCCCCAGCATTTT. The chain combines TRBV24-1 with TRBJ1-5; D is possibly TRBD1 (6 bases). From germline, CDR1 is KGHDR and CDR2 SFDVKD. The CDR3 extends over 17 amino acids. Between the trimmed V and J ends, which lost 3 bases and 1 base, there was a span of 15 bases.